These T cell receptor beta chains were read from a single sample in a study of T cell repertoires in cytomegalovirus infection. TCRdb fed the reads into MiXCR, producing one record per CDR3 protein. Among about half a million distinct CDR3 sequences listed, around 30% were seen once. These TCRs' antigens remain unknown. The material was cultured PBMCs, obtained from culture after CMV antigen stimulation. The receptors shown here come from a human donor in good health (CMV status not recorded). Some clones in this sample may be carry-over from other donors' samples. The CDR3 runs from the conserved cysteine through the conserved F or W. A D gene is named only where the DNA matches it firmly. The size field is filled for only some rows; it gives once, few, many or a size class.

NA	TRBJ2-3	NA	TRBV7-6	TGTGCCAGCAGCCGTCGTGGGCCCCCGGGAGCGTCCGCAGATACGCAGTATTTT	CASSRRGPPGASADTQYF
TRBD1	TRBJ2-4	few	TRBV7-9	TGTGCCAGCAGCCATGGGACAGGCGGAAGACTAGCCAAAAACATTCAGTACTTC	CASSHGTGGRLAKNIQYF
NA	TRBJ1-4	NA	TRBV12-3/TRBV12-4	TGTGCCAGCAGTCGCTCGGGTGACGAAAAACTGTTTTTT	CASSRSGDEKLFF
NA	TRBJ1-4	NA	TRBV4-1	TGTGCCAGCAGCCTAGGTACGGGGGGAGGCGATGAACAACTGTTTTTT	CASSLGTGGGDEQLFF
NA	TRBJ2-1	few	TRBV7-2	TGTGCCAGCAGCACGAAGGGGGGGGGTGGGCAGTTCTTC	CASSTKGGGGQFF
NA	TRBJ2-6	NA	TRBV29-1	TGCAGCGTTGTGCCTGTCCCTTCTGGGGCCAACGTCCTGACTTTC	CSVVPVPSGANVLTF
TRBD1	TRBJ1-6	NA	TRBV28	TGTGCCAGCAGTTCACAGGGGTTACCCCTCCACTTT	CASSSQGLPLHF
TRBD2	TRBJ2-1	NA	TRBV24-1	TGTGCCACCAGTGGACTAGCTGTGACCTACAATGAGCAGTTCTTC	CATSGLAVTYNEQFF
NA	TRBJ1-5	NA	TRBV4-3	TGCGCCAGCAGCCAAGTGGCAGGTTTAGGCAATCAGCCCCAGCATTTT	CASSQVAGLGNQPQHF
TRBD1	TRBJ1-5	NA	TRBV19	TGTGCCAGTAGTATAGGGGGACAGGGGCAGCCCCAGCATTTT	CASSIGGQGQPQHF
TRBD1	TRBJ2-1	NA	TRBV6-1	TGTGCCTCCAGGGGGAGACTCTACAATGAGCAGTTCTTC	CASRGRLYNEQFF
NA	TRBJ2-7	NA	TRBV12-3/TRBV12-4	TGTGCCAGCAGTTTAGGGGGGGCAGCCTACAAATATGAGCAGTACTTC	CASSLGGAAYKYEQYF
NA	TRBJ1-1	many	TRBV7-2	TGTGCCAGCAGCTTGGGACGGAAGAACACTGAAGCTTTCTTT	CASSLGRKNTEAFF
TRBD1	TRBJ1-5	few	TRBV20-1	TGCAGTGCTAGGCCGGGACAGGTCCTATATAGCAATCAGCCCCAGCATTTT	CSARPGQVLYSNQPQHF
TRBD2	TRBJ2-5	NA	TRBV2	TGTGCCAGCAGTGGGGGACGGGGACTAGCGGGATCCCAAGAGACCCAGTACTTC	CASSGGRGLAGSQETQYF
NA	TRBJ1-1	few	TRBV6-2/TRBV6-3	TGTGCCAGCAGATACTCGACCCGGCGGACTGAAGCTTTCTTT	CASRYSTRRTEAFF
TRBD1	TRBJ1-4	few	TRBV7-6	TGTGCCAGCAGCCTGACCGGGACAGGGATCACAAATGAAAAACTGTTTTTT	CASSLTGTGITNEKLFF
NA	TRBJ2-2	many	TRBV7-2	TGTGCCAGCAGCTTATCACGGGAGAAGGGGAACACCGGGGAGCTGTTTTTT	CASSLSREKGNTGELFF
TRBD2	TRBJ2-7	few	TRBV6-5	TGTGCCAGCAGTTACGCGGGGACTACCGACGAGCAGTACTTC	CASSYAGTTDEQYF